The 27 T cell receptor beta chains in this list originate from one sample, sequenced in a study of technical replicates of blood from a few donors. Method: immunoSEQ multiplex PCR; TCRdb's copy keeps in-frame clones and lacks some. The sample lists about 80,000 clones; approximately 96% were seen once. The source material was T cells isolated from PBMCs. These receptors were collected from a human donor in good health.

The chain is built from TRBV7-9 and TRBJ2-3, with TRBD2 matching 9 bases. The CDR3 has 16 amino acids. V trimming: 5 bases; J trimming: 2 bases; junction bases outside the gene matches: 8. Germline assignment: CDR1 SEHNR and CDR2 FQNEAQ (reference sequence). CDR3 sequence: CASSKGLAPLTDTQYF. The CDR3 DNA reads TGTGCCAGCAGCAAGGGACTAGCCCCCCTCACAGATACGCAGTATTTT.

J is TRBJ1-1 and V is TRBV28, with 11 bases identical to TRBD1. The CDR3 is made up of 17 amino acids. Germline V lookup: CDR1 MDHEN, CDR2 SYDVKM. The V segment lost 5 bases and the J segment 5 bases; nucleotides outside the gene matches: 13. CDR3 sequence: CASSPGQGGKGRTEAFF. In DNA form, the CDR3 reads TGTGCCAGCAGTCCGGGACAGGGGGGAAAAGGGCGGACTGAAGCTTTCTTT.

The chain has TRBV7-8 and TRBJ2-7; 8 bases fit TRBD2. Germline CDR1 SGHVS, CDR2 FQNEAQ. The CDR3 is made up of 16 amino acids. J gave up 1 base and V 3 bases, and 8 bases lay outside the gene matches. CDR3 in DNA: TGTGCCAGCAGCTTTTTCGCGCGGGAGGAGTCCTACGAGCAGTACTTC. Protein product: CASSFFAREESYEQYF.

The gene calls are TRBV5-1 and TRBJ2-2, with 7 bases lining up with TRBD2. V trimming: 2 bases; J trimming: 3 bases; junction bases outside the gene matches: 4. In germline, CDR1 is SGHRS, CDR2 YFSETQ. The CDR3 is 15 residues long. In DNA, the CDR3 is TGCGCCAGCAGCTTCGGGACTACTTACACCGGGGAGCTGTTTTTT. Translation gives CASSFGTTYTGELFF.

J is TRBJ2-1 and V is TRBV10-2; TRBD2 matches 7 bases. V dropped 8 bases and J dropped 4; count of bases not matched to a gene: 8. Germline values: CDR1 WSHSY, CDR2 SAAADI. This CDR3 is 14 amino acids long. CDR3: CASVGGGGYNEQFF. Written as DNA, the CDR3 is TGCGCCAGCGTTGGCGGGGGAGGGTACAATGAGCAGTTCTTC.

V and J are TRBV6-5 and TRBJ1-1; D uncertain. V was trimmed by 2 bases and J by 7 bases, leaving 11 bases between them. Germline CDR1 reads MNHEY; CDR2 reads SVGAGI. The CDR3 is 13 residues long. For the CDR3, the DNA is TGTGCCAGCAGTTACGAGGTTGGGTATGAAGCTTTCTTT. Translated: CASSYEVGYEAFF.

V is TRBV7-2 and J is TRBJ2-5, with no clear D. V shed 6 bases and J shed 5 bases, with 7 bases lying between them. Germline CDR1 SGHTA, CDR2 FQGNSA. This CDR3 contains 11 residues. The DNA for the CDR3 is TGTGCCAGCAGTTTACATGAGACCCAGTACTTC. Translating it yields CASSLHETQYF.

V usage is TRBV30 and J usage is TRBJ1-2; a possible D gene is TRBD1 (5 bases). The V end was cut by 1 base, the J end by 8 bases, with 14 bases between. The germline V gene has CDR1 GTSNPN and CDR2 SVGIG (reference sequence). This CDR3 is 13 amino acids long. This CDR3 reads CAWSDIRAIGYTF. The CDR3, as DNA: TGTGCCTGGAGTGATATCAGGGCTATCGGCTACACCTTC.

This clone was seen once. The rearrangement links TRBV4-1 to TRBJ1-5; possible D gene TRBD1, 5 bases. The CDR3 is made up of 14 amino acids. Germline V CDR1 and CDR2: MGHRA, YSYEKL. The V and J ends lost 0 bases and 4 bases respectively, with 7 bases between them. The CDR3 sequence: CASSQEAGNQPQHF. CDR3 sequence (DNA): TGCGCCAGCAGCCAAGAGGCAGGGAATCAGCCCCAGCATTTT.

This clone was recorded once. This CDR3 reads CASSFYHEQYF. DNA for the CDR3: TGTGCCAGCAGTTTCTACCACGAGCAGTACTTC. V usage is TRBV28 and J usage is TRBJ2-7; D not certain. V lost 3 bases and J lost 5, with 5 bases in between. The CDR3 is made up of 11 amino acids. The V gene's germline CDR1 is MDHEN and CDR2 SYDVKM.

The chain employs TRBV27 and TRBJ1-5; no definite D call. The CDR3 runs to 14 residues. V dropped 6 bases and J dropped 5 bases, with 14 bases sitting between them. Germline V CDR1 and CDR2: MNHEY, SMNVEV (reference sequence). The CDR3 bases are TGTGCCAGCAGCCCCCTCAGCGGTGATCAGCCCCAGCATTTT. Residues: CASSPLSGDQPQHF.

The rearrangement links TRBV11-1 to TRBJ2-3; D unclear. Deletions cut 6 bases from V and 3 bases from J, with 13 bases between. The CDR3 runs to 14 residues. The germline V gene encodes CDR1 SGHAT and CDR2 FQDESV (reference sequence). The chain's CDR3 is CASRKLGQTDTQYF. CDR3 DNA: TGTGCCAGCAGGAAGCTGGGCCAAACAGATACGCAGTATTTT.

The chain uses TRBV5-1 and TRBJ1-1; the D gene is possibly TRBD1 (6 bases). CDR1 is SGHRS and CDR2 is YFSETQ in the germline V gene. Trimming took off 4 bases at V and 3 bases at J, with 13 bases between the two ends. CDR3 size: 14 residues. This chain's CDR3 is CASSPQGRDTEAFF. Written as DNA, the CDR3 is TGCGCCAGCAGCCCCCAGGGGAGGGACACTGAAGCTTTCTTT.

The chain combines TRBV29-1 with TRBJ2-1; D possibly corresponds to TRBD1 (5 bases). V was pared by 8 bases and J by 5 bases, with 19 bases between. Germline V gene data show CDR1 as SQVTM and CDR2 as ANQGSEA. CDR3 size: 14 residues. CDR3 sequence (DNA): TGCAGCTCCCAAGGGCAGGGTATAAACAATGAGCAGTTCTTC. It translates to CSSQGQGINNEQFF.

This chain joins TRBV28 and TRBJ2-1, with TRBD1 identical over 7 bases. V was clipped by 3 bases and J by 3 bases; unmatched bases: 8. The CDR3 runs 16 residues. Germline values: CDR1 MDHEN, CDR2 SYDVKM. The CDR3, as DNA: TGTGCCAGCAGTTTTAGGGACAGTGCCCTCTACAATGAGCAGTTCTTC. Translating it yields CASSFRDSALYNEQFF.

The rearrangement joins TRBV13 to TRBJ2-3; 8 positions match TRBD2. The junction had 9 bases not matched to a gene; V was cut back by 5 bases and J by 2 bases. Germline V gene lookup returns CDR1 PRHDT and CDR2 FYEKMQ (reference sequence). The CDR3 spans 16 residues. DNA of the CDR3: TGTGCCAGCAGCCCCCGGGGGGGGTTATTCACAGATACGCAGTATTTT. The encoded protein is CASSPRGGLFTDTQYF.

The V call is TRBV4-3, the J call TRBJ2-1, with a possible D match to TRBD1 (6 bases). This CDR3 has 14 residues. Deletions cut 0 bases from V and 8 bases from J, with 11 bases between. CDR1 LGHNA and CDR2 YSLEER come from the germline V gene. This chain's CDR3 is CASSQDHRDDEQFF. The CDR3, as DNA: TGCGCCAGCAGCCAAGATCACAGGGACGATGAGCAGTTCTTC.

In DNA form, the CDR3 reads TGCGCCAGCAGCCAAACAACAGGGACGAACACTGAAGCTTTCTTT. Translated, it gives CASSQTTGTNTEAFF. V and J are TRBV4-3 and TRBJ1-1; maybe TRBD1 (6 bases). In germline, CDR1 is LGHNA, CDR2 YSLEER. V shed 2 bases and J shed 1 base, with 11 bases lying between them. This CDR3 is built from 15 residues.

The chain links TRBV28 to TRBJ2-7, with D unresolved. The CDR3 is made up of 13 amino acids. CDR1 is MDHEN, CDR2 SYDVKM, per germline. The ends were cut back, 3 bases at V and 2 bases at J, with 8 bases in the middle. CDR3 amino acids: CASSLNSPYEQYF. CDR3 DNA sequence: TGTGCCAGCAGTTTGAACAGCCCCTACGAGCAGTACTTC.

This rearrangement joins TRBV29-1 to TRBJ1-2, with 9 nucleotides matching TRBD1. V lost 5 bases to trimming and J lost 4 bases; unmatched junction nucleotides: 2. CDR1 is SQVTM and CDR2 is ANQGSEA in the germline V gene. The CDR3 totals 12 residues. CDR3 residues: CSVQGQGYGYTF. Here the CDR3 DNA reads TGCAGCGTTCAGGGACAGGGCTATGGCTACACCTTC.

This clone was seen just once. CDR3 DNA: TGTGCCAGCATTTCCCGGACTAGCTCCTACAATGAGCAGTTCTTC. Translating it yields CASISRTSSYNEQFF. V gene TRBV6-5 combines with J gene TRBJ2-1; 7 nucleotides match TRBD2. CDR3 length: 15 residues. The V gene's germline CDR1 is MNHEY and CDR2 SVGAGI. The ends lost 7 bases at V and 0 bases at J; junction bases unmatched: 6.

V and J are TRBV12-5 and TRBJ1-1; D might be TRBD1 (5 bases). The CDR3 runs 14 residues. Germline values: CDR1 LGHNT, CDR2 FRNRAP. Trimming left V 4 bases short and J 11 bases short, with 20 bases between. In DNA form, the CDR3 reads TGTGCTAGTGGTTCGGGACTCTACAAAGGGGCTGCTTTCTTT. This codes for CASGSGLYKGAAFF.

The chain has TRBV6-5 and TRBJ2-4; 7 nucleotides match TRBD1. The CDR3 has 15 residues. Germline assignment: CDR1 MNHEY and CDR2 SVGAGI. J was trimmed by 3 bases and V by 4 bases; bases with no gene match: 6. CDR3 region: CASSWDSYSKNIQYF. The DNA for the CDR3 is TGTGCCAGCAGTTGGGACAGTTACAGCAAAAACATTCAGTACTTC.

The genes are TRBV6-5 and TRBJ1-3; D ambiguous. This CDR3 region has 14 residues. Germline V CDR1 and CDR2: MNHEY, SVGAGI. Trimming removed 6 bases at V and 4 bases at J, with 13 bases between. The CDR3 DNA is TGTGCCAGCAGCCTCTTGGGCCTCGGAAACACCATATATTTT. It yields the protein CASSLLGLGNTIYF.

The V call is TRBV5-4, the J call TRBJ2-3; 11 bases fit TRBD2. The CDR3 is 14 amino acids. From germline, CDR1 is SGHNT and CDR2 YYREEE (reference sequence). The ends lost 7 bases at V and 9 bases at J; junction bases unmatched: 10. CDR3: CASQLAGALETQYF. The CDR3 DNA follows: TGTGCCAGCCAACTAGCGGGAGCTCTTGAGACGCAGTATTTT.

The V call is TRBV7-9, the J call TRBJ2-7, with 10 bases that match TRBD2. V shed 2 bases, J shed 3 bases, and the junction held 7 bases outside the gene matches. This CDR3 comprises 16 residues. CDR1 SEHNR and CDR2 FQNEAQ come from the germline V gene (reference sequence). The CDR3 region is CASSLQGAGGLYEQYF. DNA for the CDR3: TGTGCCAGCAGCTTACAAGGAGCGGGAGGGCTCTACGAGCAGTACTTC.

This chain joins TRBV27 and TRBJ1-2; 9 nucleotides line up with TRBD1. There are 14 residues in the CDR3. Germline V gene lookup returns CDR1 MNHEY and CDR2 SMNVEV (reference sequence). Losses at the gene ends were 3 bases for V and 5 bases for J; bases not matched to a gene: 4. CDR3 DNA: TGTGCCAGCAGTTTCCTACAGGGGGCGTATGGCTACACCTTC. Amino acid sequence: CASSFLQGAYGYTF.